This passage covers 15 T cell receptor beta chains from one sample sequenced in a study of CD8 T cells in ankylosing spondylitis. MiXCR, applied by TCRdb to the 5' RACE reads, yields one record per CDR3 protein. In the table there are about 160,000 distinct CDR3 sequences, around 20% of which are singletons. What was sequenced was blood, either unsorted or a sorted T cell fraction (not recorded which). The receptors were gathered from a male donor with ankylosing spondylitis or in good health (not recorded which).

This clonotype was recorded at least ten times. The V call is TRBV12-3 or TRBV12-4, the J call TRBJ2-3; D is unresolved. The CDR3 is 13 amino acids. V was trimmed by 4 bases and J by 6 bases, leaving 11 bases between them. The CDR3, as DNA: TGTGCCAGCAGTTGGGCCGGTAGGGATACGCAGTATTTT. Translation gives CASSWAGRDTQYF.

The chain links TRBV23-1 to TRBJ2-7; 9 bases map to TRBD1. TRBV23-1 is labeled an ORF, and its function is uncertain. With V trimmed by 6 bases and J by 6 bases, 12 bases remained unmatched. The CDR3 is made up of 15 amino acids. The CDR3 loop is CASRKPGQGLSEQYF. CDR3 sequence (DNA): TGCGCCAGCAGAAAACCGGGACAGGGACTAAGCGAGCAGTACTTC.

With regard to this clonotype: The germline gene is not matched at one end of the junction; a read error may be the cause. The rearrangement joins TRBV5-5 to TRBJ2-7, with 13 bases lining up with TRBD2. From germline, CDR1 is SGHKS and CDR2 YYEKEE (reference sequence). CDR3 size: 17 residues. The CDR3 loop reads CTSSPIGTSGNNYEQYF. CDR3 sequence (DNA): TGTACCAGCAGCCCTATAGGGACTAGCGGGAATAACTACGAGCAGTACTTC.

The chain carries TRBV10-3 and TRBJ1-5; D uncertain. Germline loops: CDR1 ENHRY, CDR2 SYGVKD. This CDR3 spans 14 amino acids. V was pared by 4 bases and J by 0 bases, with 7 bases between. CDR3 residues: CAISGTDSNQPQHF. In nucleotides, the CDR3 is TGTGCCATCAGTGGCACTGATAGCAATCAGCCCCAGCATTTT.

This clonotype was observed at least ten times. This chain joins TRBV20-1 and TRBJ2-7; a possible D gene is TRBD1 (6 bases). Germline assignment: CDR1 DFQATT and CDR2 SNEGSKA (reference sequence). V was clipped by 2 bases and J by 2 bases, with 10 bases between them. This CDR3 region has 13 residues. Here the CDR3 DNA reads TGCAGTGCTAGATCCAGACAGGCCTACGAGCAGTACTTC. This encodes CSARSRQAYEQYF.

This clonotype was counted a few times. The J gene is TRBJ2-1, the V gene TRBV20-1; 15 nucleotides agree with TRBD2. The V gene's germline CDR1 is DFQATT and CDR2 SNEGSKA (reference sequence). J was trimmed by 4 bases and V by 1 base; bases with no gene match: 11. The CDR3 is 19 residues long. The CDR3, as DNA: TGCAGTGCTAGAGTCGGTTTCGGGACTAGCGGGAGGAGGTACAATGAGCAGTTCTTC. It codes for CSARVGFGTSGRRYNEQFF.

This chain links TRBV12-3 or TRBV12-4 with TRBJ2-5; either TRBD1 or TRBD2 may supply D (5 bases each). V was shortened by 5 bases and J by 5 bases, with 12 bases between the two germline ends. The CDR3 contains 13 residues. CDR3 DNA sequence: TGTGCCAGCAGTCTGGGAGAGGGGGAGACCCAGTACTTC. Residues: CASSLGEGETQYF.

This clonotype was counted at least ten times. This rearrangement joins TRBV5-1 to TRBJ2-1; 8 bases map to TRBD1. Losses at the gene ends were 0 bases for V and 4 bases for J; bases not matched to a gene: 3. Germline V lookup: CDR1 SGHRS, CDR2 YFSETQ. The CDR3 is 15 residues long. The CDR3 bases are TGCGCCAGCAGCTTGGGGACAGGGAATTACAATGAGCAGTTCTTC. As protein: CASSLGTGNYNEQFF. Full variable domain (missing parts from reference TRBV5-1 and TRBJ2-1): KAGVTQTPRYLIKTRGQQVTLSCSPISGHRSVSWYQQTPGQGLQFLFEYFSETQRNKGNFPGRFSGRQFSNSRSEMNVSTLELGDSALYLCASSLGTGNYNEQFFGPGTRLTVL.

In this sample, this clonotype turned up many times. The rearrangement joins TRBV5-1 to TRBJ2-7; TRBD1 matches 7 bases. The germline V gene has CDR1 SGHRS and CDR2 YFSETQ. CDR3 length: 14 amino acids. With V trimmed by 4 bases and J by 5 bases, 9 bases remained unmatched. The CDR3 loop reads CASSLPTGSNEQYF. As DNA, the CDR3 is TGCGCCAGCAGCCTCCCGACAGGGTCCAACGAGCAGTACTTC.

V gene TRBV27 combines with J gene TRBJ2-1; D might be TRBD2 (6 bases). With 5 bases removed from V and 5 bases from J, the gap between germline ends came to 19 bases. Looked up from germline, CDR1 is MNHEY and CDR2 is SMNVEV (reference sequence). The CDR3 length is 16 residues. The DNA of the CDR3 is TGTGCCAGCAGTCCCCTTTTGAATAGCGGAGACAATGAGCAGTTCTTC. Protein sequence: CASSPLLNSGDNEQFF.

The chain carries TRBV5-4 and TRBJ1-5; D might be TRBD1 (6 bases). Germline CDR1 is SGHNT and CDR2 is YYREEE (reference sequence). The CDR3 extends over 14 amino acids. V shed 4 bases and J shed 4 bases, with 12 bases lying between them. The DNA of the CDR3 is TGTGCCAGCAGCGCGGACAGAGTTAATCAGCCCCAGCATTTT. Protein product: CASSADRVNQPQHF.

This clonotype was found a few times. The V call is TRBV10-3, the J call TRBJ1-1, with 8 bases aligning to TRBD1. V shed 5 bases, J shed 0 bases, and the junction held 5 bases outside the gene matches. The CDR3 runs 15 residues. CDR1 and CDR2 from the germline V gene are ENHRY and SYGVKD. In DNA form, the CDR3 reads TGTGCCATCAGTTCATCGGACAGGGTGAACACTGAAGCTTTCTTT. Translating it yields CAISSSDRVNTEAFF.

With regard to this clonotype: A much larger clonotype is one base distant, so this may be a read error. The V and J genes are TRBV5-1 and TRBJ2-1; 7 bases align to TRBD1. CDR1 SGHRS and CDR2 YFSETQ come from the germline V gene. CDR3 length: 16 amino acids. CDR3 DNA sequence: TGCGCCAGCAGCTTACAACCGGGACAGATTAACAATGCGCAGTTCTTC. Residues: CASSLQPGQINNAQFF. Combining the CDR3 with reference TRBV5-1 and TRBJ2-1 gives the whole variable domain KAGVTQTPRYLIKTRGQQVTLSCSPISGHRSVSWYQQTPGQGLQFLFEYFSETQRNKGNFPGRFSGRQFSNSRSEMNVSTLELGDSALYLCASSLQPGQINNAQFFGPGTRLTVL.

This clonotype has ten or more counts. The gene calls are TRBV20-1 and TRBJ1-5; D unclear. The CDR3 extends over 15 amino acids. The ends were cut back, 3 bases at V and 4 bases at J, with 16 bases in the middle. CDR1 and CDR2 (germline): DFQATT, SNEGSKA (reference sequence). The DNA of the CDR3 is TGCAGTGCTAGTCGGCCACTTCTGGCAAATCAGCCCCAGCATTTT. Translated, it gives CSASRPLLANQPQHF.

The chain employs TRBV10-3 and TRBJ2-7, with 10 nucleotides matching TRBD1. Germline values: CDR1 ENHRY, CDR2 SYGVKD. Trimming cost V 5 bases and J 8 bases; bases outside gene matches: 12. This CDR3 spans 15 amino acids. The CDR3 reads CAISLGTGAQTKQYF. DNA of the CDR3: TGTGCCATCAGTTTAGGGACAGGGGCCCAAACGAAGCAGTACTTC.